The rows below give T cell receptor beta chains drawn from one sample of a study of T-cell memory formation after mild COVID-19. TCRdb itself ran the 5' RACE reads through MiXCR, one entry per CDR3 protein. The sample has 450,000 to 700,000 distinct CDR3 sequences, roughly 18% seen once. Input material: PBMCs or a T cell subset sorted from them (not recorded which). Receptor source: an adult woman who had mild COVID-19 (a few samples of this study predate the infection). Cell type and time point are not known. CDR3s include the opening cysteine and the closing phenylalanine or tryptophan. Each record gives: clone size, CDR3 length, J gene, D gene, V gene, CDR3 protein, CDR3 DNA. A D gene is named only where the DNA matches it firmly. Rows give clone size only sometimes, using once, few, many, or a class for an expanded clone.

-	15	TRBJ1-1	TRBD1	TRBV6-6	CASSLLDRLNTEAFF	TGTGCCAGCAGCCTCCTGGACAGGTTGAACACTGAAGCTTTCTTT
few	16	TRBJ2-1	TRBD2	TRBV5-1	CASTALAGGRSNEQFF	TGCGCCAGCACCGCCCTAGCGGGGGGTAGAAGCAATGAGCAGTTCTTC
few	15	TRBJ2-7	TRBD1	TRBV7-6	CASSSTGTGPYEQYF	TGTGCCAGCAGCTCCACCGGGACAGGACCCTACGAGCAGTACTTC
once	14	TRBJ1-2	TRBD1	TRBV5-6	CASNSAGGADGYTF	TGTGCCAGCAACTCGGCAGGGGGAGCGGATGGCTACACCTTC
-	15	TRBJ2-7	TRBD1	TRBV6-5	CASSYSRQGANEQYF	TGTGCCAGCAGTTACTCACGACAGGGGGCTAACGAGCAGTACTTC
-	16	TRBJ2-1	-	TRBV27	CASSFYPAAGYNEQFF	TGTGCCAGCAGTTTCTATCCGGCGGCTGGCTACAATGAGCAGTTCTTC
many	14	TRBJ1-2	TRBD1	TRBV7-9	CASSFPGTDYGYTF	TGTGCCAGCAGCTTTCCAGGGACAGACTATGGCTACACCTTC
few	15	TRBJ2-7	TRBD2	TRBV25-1	CASSESERGPYEQYF	TGTGCCAGCAGTGAATCAGAGCGGGGTCCCTACGAGCAGTACTTC
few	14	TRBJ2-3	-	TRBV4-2	CASRGTPVVYTQYF	TGTGCCAGCAGAGGGACTCCGGTTGTGTATACGCAGTATTTT
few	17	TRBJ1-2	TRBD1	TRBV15	CATSRAGDRVEVYGYTF	TGTGCCACCAGCAGAGCTGGGGACAGGGTTGAAGTCTATGGCTACACCTTC
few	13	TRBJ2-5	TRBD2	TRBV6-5	CATQTSGIKTQYF	TGTGCCACACAGACTAGCGGGATAAAGACCCAGTACTTC
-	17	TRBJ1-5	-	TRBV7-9	CASSLAMGEGRNQPQHF	TGTGCCAGCAGCCTTGCAATGGGAGAAGGACGGAATCAGCCCCAGCATTTT
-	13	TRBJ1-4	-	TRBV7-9	CASINGAAEKLFF	TGTGCCAGCATCAACGGGGCTGCAGAAAAACTGTTTTTT
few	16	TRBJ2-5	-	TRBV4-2	CASSQDLMGRGETQYF	TGTGCCAGCAGCCAAGATTTGATGGGGCGCGGAGAGACCCAGTACTTC
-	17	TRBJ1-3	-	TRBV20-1	CSARVFLHRRAGNTIYF	TGCAGTGCTAGAGTATTTCTTCACAGGAGAGCTGGAAACACCATATATTTT
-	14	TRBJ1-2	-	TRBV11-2	CASSPLWGNDGYTF	TGTGCCAGCAGCCCCCTATGGGGGAATGATGGCTACACCTTC
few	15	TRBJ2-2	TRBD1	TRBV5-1	CASSSWTGMTGELFF	TGCGCCAGCAGCTCCTGGACAGGGATGACCGGGGAGCTGTTTTTT
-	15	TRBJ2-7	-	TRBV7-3	CASSLMPGTAYEQYF	TGTGCCAGCAGCTTAATGCCCGGGACCGCATATGAGCAGTACTTC
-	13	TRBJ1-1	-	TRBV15	CATTRPTNTEAFF	TGTGCCACCACGAGACCGACGAACACTGAAGCTTTCTTT
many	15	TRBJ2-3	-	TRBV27	CASSLGLLSTDTQYF	TGTGCCAGCAGTTTGGGGCTTTTAAGCACAGATACGCAGTATTTT
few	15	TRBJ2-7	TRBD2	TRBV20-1	CSAIDSGSPPYEQYF	TGCAGTGCTATAGATAGCGGGAGTCCCCCCTACGAGCAGTACTTC
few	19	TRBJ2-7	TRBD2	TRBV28	CASSPRQGYTSGSFHEQYF	TGTGCCAGCAGTCCCCGACAGGGATATACTAGCGGGAGTTTCCACGAGCAGTACTTC
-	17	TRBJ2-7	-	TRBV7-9	CASSLLGRQGYSYEQYF	TGTGCCAGCAGCCTACTGGGACGGCAGGGTTACTCCTACGAGCAGTACTTC
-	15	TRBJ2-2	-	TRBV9	CASSVGQIPTGELFF	TGTGCCAGCAGCGTCGGACAGATTCCCACCGGGGAGCTGTTTTTT
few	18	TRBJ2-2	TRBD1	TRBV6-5	CASSPLTGGSYGTGELFF	TGTGCCAGCAGTCCCCTTACAGGGGGCAGTTATGGGACCGGGGAGCTGTTTTTT
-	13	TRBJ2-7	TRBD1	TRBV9	CASSARTGNEQYF	TGTGCCAGCAGCGCCCGGACAGGGAACGAGCAGTACTTC
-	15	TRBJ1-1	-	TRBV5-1	CASSPRGGQVSEAFF	TGCGCCAGCAGCCCCCGGGGCGGGCAAGTCTCTGAAGCTTTCTTT
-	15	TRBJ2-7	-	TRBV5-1	CASSLGSGLSYEQYF	TGCGCCAGCAGCTTGGGTTCAGGGCTCTCCTACGAGCAGTACTTC
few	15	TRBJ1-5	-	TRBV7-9	CASSLGTAEGQPQHF	TGTGCCAGCAGCTTAGGGACAGCCGAGGGACAGCCCCAGCATTTT
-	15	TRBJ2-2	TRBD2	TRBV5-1	CASSLAGRGTGELFF	TGCGCCAGCAGCCTAGCGGGCAGGGGCACCGGGGAGCTGTTTTTT
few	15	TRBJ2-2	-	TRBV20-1	CSARQAGLRAGELFF	TGCAGTGCTAGACAGGCGGGACTCCGCGCCGGGGAGCTGTTTTTT
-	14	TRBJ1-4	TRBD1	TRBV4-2	CASSYRGRDEKLFF	TGTGCCAGCAGCTACAGGGGCCGGGATGAAAAACTGTTTTTT
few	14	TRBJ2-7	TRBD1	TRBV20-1	CSARGTGTTYEQYF	TGCAGTGCTAGAGGGACAGGGACAACCTACGAGCAGTACTTC
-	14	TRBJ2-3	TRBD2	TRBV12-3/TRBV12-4	CASRQAGTTDTQYF	TGTGCCAGCAGGCAAGCGGGGACGACAGATACGCAGTATTTT
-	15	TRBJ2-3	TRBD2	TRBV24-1	CATSDPGLPADTQYF	TGTGCCACCAGTGATCCGGGACTACCCGCAGATACGCAGTATTTT
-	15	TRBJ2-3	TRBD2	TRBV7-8	CASSSVGGRPDTQYF	TGTGCCAGCAGCTCGGTTGGCGGGAGACCAGATACGCAGTATTTT
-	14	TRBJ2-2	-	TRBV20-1	CSARAGSGTGELFF	TGCAGTGCTAGAGCGGGGTCGGGCACCGGGGAGCTGTTTTTT